Below are 28 T cell receptor beta chains sequenced from a single sample in a study of metastatic and nonmetastatic thyroid tumors. Each patient went into thyroid surgery without having received any treatment. Through MiXCR, TCRdb re-clonotyped the PCR reads. The data hold 12,000 to 15,000 clones, with almost 30% observed a single time. Sequenced input: blood. These receptors originate from a female donor with papillary thyroid cancer or a benign thyroid nodule (not recorded which). Some clones in this sample may be carry-over from other donors' samples.

The V gene is TRBV19, the J gene TRBJ1-1; 7 bases map to TRBD1. This CDR3 is 13 amino acids long. With 3 bases clipped from V and 3 bases from J, the junction kept 1 base outside the gene matches. Germline lookup yields CDR1 LNHDA and CDR2 SQIVND (reference sequence). The CDR3 region is CASSIQGDTEAFF. CDR3 sequence (DNA): TGTGCCAGTAGTATCCAGGGGGACACTGAAGCTTTCTTT.

CDR3 residues: CASSRSRIYEQYF. Here the CDR3 DNA reads TGTGCCAGCAGTAGAAGTCGGATCTACGAGCAGTACTTC. The genes are TRBV6-1 and TRBJ2-7; D gene ambiguous. V dropped 5 bases and J dropped 3 bases, with 11 bases sitting between them. The CDR3 is made up of 13 amino acids. In germline, CDR1 is MNHNS, CDR2 SASEGT.

A word on this clone: One end of the junction is discordant with germline, which a read error may explain. The J gene is TRBJ2-7, the V gene TRBV20-1; TRBD2 is a possible D gene (5 bases). The CDR3 is made up of 14 amino acids. Germline CDR1 reads DFQATT; CDR2 reads SNEGSKA (reference sequence). CDR3 sequence (DNA): TGCACTGCTAGAGATCGAGGACTCCTCTACGATCAGTACTTC. Its translation: CTARDRGLLYDQYF.

As for this clone: Mismatch with germline at one junction end may stem from a read error. V usage is TRBV5-1 and J usage is TRBJ2-5; D remains ambiguous. The CDR3 length is 13 residues. CDR1 is SGHRS, CDR2 YFSETQ, per germline. Here the CDR3 reads CASSLESRETRYF. The CDR3 DNA follows: TGCGCCAGCAGCTTGGAGAGTCGCGAGACCCGGTACTTC.

The sample holds one count of this clone. The chain is built from TRBV5-8 and TRBJ2-7, with 9 positions matching TRBD1. CDR3 length equals 15 residues. The germline gives CDR1 SGHTS, CDR2 YDEGEE. Trimming took 4 bases from V and 5 from J; bases not matched to a gene: 10. CDR3 coding DNA: TGTGCCAGCAGCACCACCGGGACAGGGCACCACGAGCAGTACTTC. This translates into CASSTTGTGHHEQYF.

A word on this clone: Mismatch with germline at one junction end may stem from a read error. V and J are TRBV7-2 and TRBJ2-1, with 10 nucleotides matching TRBD1. Germline V gene data show CDR1 as SGHTA and CDR2 as FQGNSA. There are 16 residues in the CDR3. CDR3 sequence reads: CASRLAGTGVQGEQFF. The CDR3, as DNA: TGTGCCAGCCGCTTAGCCGGGACAGGGGTCCAGGGTGAGCAGTTCTTC.

This clone is deemed medium-sized. The gene calls are TRBV12-3 or TRBV12-4 and TRBJ1-5; possible D gene TRBD1, 6 bases. V lost 5 bases to trimming and J lost 9 bases, with 20 bases between them. This CDR3 contains 15 residues. Written as DNA, the CDR3 is TGTGCCAGCAGTCTCGGCGGGCAGGGGATCGGGCCCCAGCATTTT. It encodes CASSLGGQGIGPQHF.

This clone has a handful of counts. This CDR3 reads CAISLDDRAEQYF. CDR3 in DNA: TGTGCCATCAGTCTTGACGACAGGGCCGAGCAGTACTTC. This chain connects TRBV10-3 to TRBJ2-7; TRBD1 matches at 7 bases. This CDR3 has 13 residues. The V and J ends lost 5 bases and 6 bases, in that order; junction bases with no gene match: 7. The germline V gene has CDR1 ENHRY and CDR2 SYGVKD.

Comments on this clone: One junction end disagrees with the germline gene, perhaps due to a read error. CDR3 protein: CASSLAGRSGANVLSF. The DNA for the CDR3 is TGTGCCAGCAGCCTCGCGGGGCGGTCTGGTGCCAACGTCCTGAGTTTC. The V and J genes are TRBV7-2 and TRBJ2-6; D may be TRBD2 (6 bases). This CDR3 region has 16 residues. Germline assignment: CDR1 SGHTA and CDR2 FQGNSA. Combining the CDR3 with reference TRBV7-2 and TRBJ2-6 gives the whole variable domain GAGVSQSPSNKVTEKGKDVELRCDPISGHTALYWYRQSLGQGLEFLIYFQGNSAPDKSGLPSDRFSAERTGGSVSTLTIQRTQQEDSAVYLCASSLAGRSGANVLSFGAGSRLTVL.

The chain links TRBV2 to TRBJ2-1, with D perhaps matching TRBD1 (6 bases). CDR1 is SNHLY and CDR2 is FYNNEI in the germline V gene. V lost 10 bases and J 4 bases, leaving 20 bases between the germline ends. The CDR3 covers 15 residues. CDR3 loop: CAIQGQDRGYNEQFF. In DNA form, the CDR3 reads TGTGCCATCCAGGGGCAGGATCGTGGTTACAATGAGCAGTTCTTC. The full variable domain, with the rest looked up from reference TRBV2 and TRBJ2-1, is EPEVTQTPSHQVTQMGQEVILRCVPISNHLYFYWYRQILGQKVEFLVSFYNNEISEKSEIFDDQFSVERPDGSNFTLKIRSTKLEDSAMYFCAIQGQDRGYNEQFFGPGTRLTVL.

This clone was observed many times. The chain combines TRBV30 with TRBJ2-1; 8 nucleotides line up with TRBD2. With V trimmed by 0 bases and J by 10 bases, 17 bases remained unmatched. Germline lookup yields CDR1 GTSNPN and CDR2 SVGIG (reference sequence). The CDR3 sequence is 17 residues long. The CDR3 coding sequence is TGTGCCTGGAGTGTTAATAGCGGGACCCCCCCCCCCCTGGAGCAGTTCTTC. It encodes CAWSVNSGTPPPLEQFF.

This clone occurred many times. The chain is built from TRBV7-2 and TRBJ2-5; D perhaps matches TRBD2 (5 bases). From germline, CDR1 is SGHTA and CDR2 FQGNSA. This CDR3 is built from 15 residues. Trimming removed 3 bases at V and 6 bases at J, with 17 bases between. The CDR3, as DNA: TGTGCCAGCAGCTTTTCCGCCGGGATTTGGAAGACCCAGTACTTC. It specifies CASSFSAGIWKTQYF.

This clone is judged medium-sized (0.01 to 0.1%). V usage is TRBV11-1 and J usage is TRBJ1-6; 9 bases fit TRBD1. The ends lost 6 bases at V and 6 bases at J; junction bases unmatched: 0. Looked up from germline, CDR1 is SGHAT and CDR2 is FQDESV (reference sequence). This CDR3 region has 13 residues. CDR3 in DNA: TGTGCCAGCAGGGACAGGGGTAATTCACCCCTCCACTTT. Amino acids: CASRDRGNSPLHF.

Ten or more counts support this clone. Other DNA sequences within the sample encode an identical CDR3. The genes are TRBV9 and TRBJ2-7; possibly TRBD1 for D (5 bases). Germline lookup yields CDR1 SGDLS and CDR2 YYNGEE. CDR3 length: 14 residues. With 1 base removed from V and 3 bases from J, the gap between germline ends came to 11 bases. CDR3 coding DNA: TGTGCCAGCAGCGTACTCTCCGACAGCTACGAGCAGTACTTC. It codes for CASSVLSDSYEQYF.

This clone rates as medium-sized. The chain links TRBV7-8 to TRBJ2-7; TRBD1 might be the D (5 bases). CDR1 is SGHVS and CDR2 is FQNEAQ in the germline V gene. This CDR3 has 18 residues. V was pared by 5 bases and J by 2 bases, with 25 bases between. CDR3 region: CASSPRWPTDQGAYEQYF. The CDR3 nucleotides are TGTGCCAGCAGCCCTAGGTGGCCCACCGATCAGGGCGCCTACGAGCAGTACTTC.

This clone was counted between two and nine times. The chain combines TRBV6-5 with TRBJ1-2, with TRBD1 matching 9 bases. V trimming: 2 bases; J trimming: 6 bases; junction bases outside the gene matches: 1. This CDR3 region has 13 residues. In germline, CDR1 is MNHEY, CDR2 SVGAGI. The DNA of the CDR3 is TGTGCCAGCAGTTACGACAGGGGGGATGGCTACACCTTC. Translating gives CASSYDRGDGYTF.

This chain joins TRBV20-1 and TRBJ2-3; 7 bases line up with TRBD2. The CDR3 is 13 residues long. Looked up from germline, CDR1 is DFQATT and CDR2 is SNEGSKA (reference sequence). CDR3 region: CSASGVALDTQYF. The DNA of the CDR3 is TGCAGCGCCAGCGGGGTAGCGTTAGATACGCAGTATTTT.

In its sample, this clone was seen many times. The chain joins TRBV4-2 to TRBJ2-3; 8 bases agree with TRBD2. Unmatched junction bases numbered 10, after V lost 5 bases and J lost 3 bases. This CDR3 is 16 amino acids long. Germline CDR1 is LGHNA and CDR2 is YNFKEQ. In DNA form, the CDR3 reads TGTGCCAGCAGCAAGGGCCAGCGGGAGATGACAGATACGCAGTATTTT. This codes for CASSKGQREMTDTQYF.

This clone has a count of ten or more. The CDR3 spells CASSVSASSEQFF. CDR3 coding DNA: TGTGCCAGCAGCGTATCGGCTTCAAGTGAGCAGTTCTTC. The chain joins TRBV9 to TRBJ2-1, with D uncertain. The V gene's germline CDR1 is SGDLS and CDR2 YYNGEE. V was shortened by 1 base and J by 9 bases, with 11 bases between the two germline ends. This CDR3 spans 13 amino acids. Combining the CDR3 with reference TRBV9 and TRBJ2-1 gives the whole variable domain DSGVTQTPKHLITATGQRVTLRCSPRSGDLSVYWYQQSLDQGLQFLIQYYNGEERAKGNILERFSAQQFPDLHSELNLSSLELGDSALYFCASSVSASSEQFFGPGTRLTVL.

This chain connects TRBV15 to TRBJ2-7, with D unresolved. V was clipped by 1 base and J by 7 bases, with 11 bases between them. Looked up from germline, CDR1 is LNHNV and CDR2 is YYDKDF (reference sequence). The CDR3 runs 13 residues. DNA for the CDR3: TGTGCCACCAGCAGAGGGGCAGTGAGAGAGCAGTACTTC. Its protein product is CATSRGAVREQYF.

Only one count was recorded for this clone. The rearrangement uses TRBV5-1 and TRBJ2-7, with 8 bases that match TRBD2. The CDR3 covers 15 residues. Germline assignment: CDR1 SGHRS and CDR2 YFSETQ. The V and J ends lost 0 bases and 3 bases, in that order; junction bases with no gene match: 5. The CDR3 protein is CASSLAAGVGYEQYF. In DNA form, the CDR3 reads TGCGCCAGCAGCTTGGCAGCGGGAGTTGGCTACGAGCAGTACTTC.

This clone was observed a handful of times. The V call is TRBV27, the J call TRBJ2-7, with 9 bases aligning to TRBD1. Germline V CDR1 and CDR2: MNHEY, SMNVEV (reference sequence). After removal of 10 bases from V and 2 bases from J, the junction contained 3 bases not matched to a gene. The CDR3 length is 12 residues. CDR3 DNA: TGTGCCACCAGGGACAGGGCCTACGAGCAGTACTTC. Amino acids: CATRDRAYEQYF.

The rearrangement joins TRBV12-3 or TRBV12-4 to TRBJ1-1; D is possibly TRBD1 (6 bases). V lost 3 bases and J 3 bases, leaving 8 bases between the germline ends. This CDR3 region has 13 residues. CDR3 DNA: TGTGCCAGCAGTTTCGGGGGCTACACTGAAGCTTTCTTT. Translation: CASSFGGYTEAFF.

In its sample, this clone ranks as medium-sized (0.01 to 0.1%). This chain uses TRBV6-1 with TRBJ2-2, with D unclear. The CDR3 totals 11 residues. Germline V gene sequence: CDR1 MNHNS, CDR2 SASEGT. The V and J ends lost 6 bases and 7 bases respectively, with 6 bases between them. CDR3 loop: CASRVGGELFF. The CDR3 DNA reads TGTGCCAGCAGAGTGGGCGGGGAGCTGTTTTTT.

There are a few counts of this clone. V gene TRBV24-1 combines with J gene TRBJ2-3; D is undetermined. The CDR3 length is 11 residues. CDR1 and CDR2 from the germline V gene are KGHDR and SFDVKD. V was shortened by 5 bases and J by 4 bases, with 3 bases between the two germline ends. This CDR3 is CATSGADTQYF. DNA for the CDR3: TGTGCCACCAGTGGGGCAGATACGCAGTATTTT.

This chain connects TRBV5-6 to TRBJ2-7, with 9 nucleotides matching TRBD1. Per the germline V gene, CDR1 is SGHDT and CDR2 is YYEEEE. Trimming removed 4 bases from V and 3 bases from J; junction bases left unmatched: 8. The length of the CDR3 is 15 residues. CDR3 amino acids: CASSAQRQGGYEQYF. The CDR3 coding sequence is TGTGCCAGCAGCGCACAACGACAGGGGGGCTACGAGCAGTACTTC.

The chain links TRBV9 to TRBJ2-6; TRBD2 is a possible D gene (5 bases). The CDR3 has 15 residues. The V end lost 0 bases, the J end lost 1 base, and 5 bases lay between the germline ends. Germline CDR1 reads SGDLS; CDR2 reads YYNGEE. CDR3 DNA sequence: TGTGCCAGCAGCGTAGGAGGGTCTGGGGCCAACGTCCTGACTTTC. As protein: CASSVGGSGANVLTF.

V gene TRBV2 combines with J gene TRBJ1-5; D not certain. This CDR3 comprises 13 residues. Trimming stripped 3 bases from V and 7 bases from J, with 10 bases between. CDR1 is SNHLY, CDR2 FYNNEI, per germline. CDR3 DNA: TGTGCCAGCAGTGACCAGGCTCCCCAGCCCCAGCATTTT. Translated: CASSDQAPQPQHF.